These T cell receptor beta chains were read from a single sample in a study of Ad26.COV2.S vaccination and SARS-CoV-2 variants. The protocol was immunoSEQ multiplex PCR, while the TCRdb copy is restricted to in-frame clones and leaves out a portion. The data show about 350,000 clones, about 88% seen once. The sample here was peripheral blood, taken in a trial of Ad26.COV2.S vaccine versus placebo. These receptors all stem from a person aged 18-60 years who received the Ad26.COV2.S COVID-19 vaccine or a placebo. The CDR3 runs from the conserved cysteine through the conserved F or W. Each record gives: J gene, clone size, D gene, V gene, CDR3 protein, CDR3 DNA. The D gene is left open where the match is weak. Clone size is stated in some rows and not others, as once, few, many or a class when expanded.

j_gene: TRBJ2-6
abundance: once
d_gene: TRBD1
v_gene: TRBV18
CDR3aa: CASSPTGSSGANVLTF
CDR3nt: TGTGCCAGCTCACCGACAGGGAGCTCTGGGGCCAACGTCCTGACTTTC

j_gene: TRBJ2-7
abundance: -
d_gene: TRBD2
v_gene: TRBV3-1/TRBV3-2
CDR3aa: CASSQGLAGGSPSYEQYF
CDR3nt: TGTGCCAGCAGCCAAGGTCTAGCGGGGGGGTCGCCCTCCTACGAGCAGTACTTC

j_gene: TRBJ1-2
abundance: few
d_gene: -
v_gene: TRBV6-6
CDR3aa: CASTARGDRHGYTF
CDR3nt: TGTGCCAGCACTGCGCGGGGGGATCGGCATGGCTACACCTTC

j_gene: TRBJ1-1
abundance: -
d_gene: -
v_gene: TRBV6-5
CDR3aa: CASSPGEWGNTEAFF
CDR3nt: TGTGCCAGCAGTCCCGGGGAGTGGGGGAACACTGAAGCTTTCTTT

j_gene: TRBJ2-7
abundance: -
d_gene: -
v_gene: TRBV5-1
CDR3aa: CASSLVQGSTEQYF
CDR3nt: TGCGCCAGCAGCTTGGTACAGGGATCGACCGAGCAGTACTTC

j_gene: TRBJ1-2
abundance: -
d_gene: -
v_gene: TRBV6-5
CDR3aa: CASSRRTPGGYTF
CDR3nt: TGTGCCAGCAGTCGACGGACCCCGGGCGGCTACACCTTC

j_gene: TRBJ2-7
abundance: -
d_gene: -
v_gene: TRBV10-3
CDR3aa: CAIKAGDSYEQYF
CDR3nt: TGTGCCATCAAGGCAGGGGACTCCTACGAGCAGTACTTC

j_gene: TRBJ2-7
abundance: -
d_gene: -
v_gene: TRBV12-3/TRBV12-4
CDR3aa: CASSFSFASEQYF
CDR3nt: TGTGCCAGCAGTTTCTCGTTTGCGAGCGAGCAGTACTTC

j_gene: TRBJ1-1
abundance: -
d_gene: -
v_gene: TRBV6-1
CDR3aa: CASSGRGQMNTEAFF
CDR3nt: TGTGCCAGCAGTGGTCGCGGACAGATGAACACTGAAGCTTTCTTT

j_gene: TRBJ2-5
abundance: -
d_gene: -
v_gene: TRBV28
CDR3aa: CASSLPLGGVSETQYF
CDR3nt: TGTGCCAGCAGTTTACCACTAGGGGGGGTGTCAGAGACCCAGTACTTC

j_gene: TRBJ1-5
abundance: -
d_gene: -
v_gene: TRBV18
CDR3aa: CASSPQGGQPQHF
CDR3nt: TGTGCCAGCTCACCACAGGGCGGTCAGCCCCAGCATTTT

j_gene: TRBJ2-7
abundance: -
d_gene: TRBD1
v_gene: TRBV5-4
CDR3aa: CASSRGQKTDEQYF
CDR3nt: TGTGCCAGCAGTCGGGGACAGAAGACTGACGAGCAGTACTTC

j_gene: TRBJ1-5
abundance: few
d_gene: TRBD1
v_gene: TRBV6-5
CDR3aa: CASSTGGTRNQPQHF
CDR3nt: TGTGCCAGCAGCACAGGGGGCACTCGGAATCAGCCCCAGCATTTT

j_gene: TRBJ1-4
abundance: -
d_gene: -
v_gene: TRBV5-1
CDR3aa: CASSLGNRVMEEKLFF
CDR3nt: TGCGCCAGCAGCTTGGGCAACAGGGTAATGGAAGAAAAACTGTTTTTT

j_gene: TRBJ1-2
abundance: once
d_gene: -
v_gene: TRBV2
CDR3aa: CASSEVPGPWDGYTF
CDR3nt: TGTGCCAGCAGTGAAGTCCCGGGACCCTGGGATGGCTACACCTTC

j_gene: TRBJ2-7
abundance: -
d_gene: -
v_gene: TRBV6-2/TRBV6-3
CDR3aa: CASSYSSFEQYF
CDR3nt: TGTGCCAGCAGTTACTCGAGTTTCGAGCAGTACTTC

j_gene: TRBJ1-1
abundance: -
d_gene: -
v_gene: TRBV6-6
CDR3aa: CASSLVAEGHLNTEAFF
CDR3nt: TGTGCCAGCAGTCTCGTCGCAGAGGGACACTTGAACACTGAAGCTTTCTTT

j_gene: TRBJ1-1
abundance: -
d_gene: -
v_gene: TRBV4-1
CDR3aa: CASSQDRLLLNTEAFF
CDR3nt: TGCGCCAGCAGCCAAGACAGGTTATTACTCAACACTGAAGCTTTCTTT

j_gene: TRBJ2-3
abundance: -
d_gene: TRBD2
v_gene: TRBV7-9
CDR3aa: CASTLAGQLTDTQYF
CDR3nt: TGTGCCAGCACCCTAGCGGGGCAGTTAACAGATACGCAGTATTTT

j_gene: TRBJ1-2
abundance: once
d_gene: TRBD1
v_gene: TRBV7-3
CDR3aa: CASSHGQGGLYGYTF
CDR3nt: TGTGCCAGCAGCCATGGACAGGGCGGGTTGTATGGCTACACCTTC

j_gene: TRBJ2-7
abundance: -
d_gene: TRBD1
v_gene: TRBV7-3
CDR3aa: CASSLWGQGFYEQYF
CDR3nt: TGTGCCAGCAGCTTATGGGGACAGGGCTTCTACGAGCAGTACTTC

j_gene: TRBJ1-3
abundance: -
d_gene: -
v_gene: TRBV9
CDR3aa: CASSGPGGSGNTIYF
CDR3nt: TGTGCCAGCAGCGGCCCGGGGGGCTCTGGAAACACCATATATTTT

j_gene: TRBJ1-1
abundance: -
d_gene: -
v_gene: TRBV7-8
CDR3aa: CASSLVWGANTEAFF
CDR3nt: TGTGCCAGCAGCTTAGTTTGGGGGGCGAACACTGAAGCTTTCTTT

j_gene: TRBJ1-5
abundance: few
d_gene: -
v_gene: TRBV5-1
CDR3aa: CASSLGERQPQHF
CDR3nt: TGCGCCAGCAGCTTGGGGGAGCGTCAGCCCCAGCATTTT

j_gene: TRBJ1-2
abundance: -
d_gene: -
v_gene: TRBV6-2/TRBV6-3
CDR3aa: CASSTRLSANYGYTF
CDR3nt: TGTGCCAGCAGTACCCGCCTCAGCGCTAACTATGGCTACACCTTC

j_gene: TRBJ1-6
abundance: -
d_gene: -
v_gene: TRBV6-6
CDR3aa: CASTADGDYNSPLHF
CDR3nt: TGTGCCAGCACCGCGGACGGCGACTATAATTCACCCCTCCACTTT

j_gene: TRBJ2-7
abundance: -
d_gene: -
v_gene: TRBV27
CDR3aa: CASSLSPPYEQYF
CDR3nt: TGTGCCAGCAGTTTATCCCCACCGTACGAGCAGTACTTC